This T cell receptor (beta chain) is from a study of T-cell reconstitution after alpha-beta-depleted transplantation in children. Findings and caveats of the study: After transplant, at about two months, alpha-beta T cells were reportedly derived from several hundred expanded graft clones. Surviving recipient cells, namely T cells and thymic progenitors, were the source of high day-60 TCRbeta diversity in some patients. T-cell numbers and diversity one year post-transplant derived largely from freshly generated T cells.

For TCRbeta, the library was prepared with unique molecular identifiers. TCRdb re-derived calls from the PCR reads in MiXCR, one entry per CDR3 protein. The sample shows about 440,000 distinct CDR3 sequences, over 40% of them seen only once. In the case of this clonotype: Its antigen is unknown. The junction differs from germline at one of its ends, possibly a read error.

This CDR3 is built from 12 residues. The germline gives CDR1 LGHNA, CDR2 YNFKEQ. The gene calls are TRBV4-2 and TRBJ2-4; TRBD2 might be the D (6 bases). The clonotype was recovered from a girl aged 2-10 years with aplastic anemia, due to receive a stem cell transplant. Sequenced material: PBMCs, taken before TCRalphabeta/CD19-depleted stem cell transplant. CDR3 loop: CASSLDSGRPHF. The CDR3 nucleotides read TGTGCCAGCAGCCTCGACTCGGGGAGGCCGCACTTC.